The rows below give T cell receptor beta chains drawn from one sample of a study of chemoradiotherapy in HPV16-positive cancers. The protocol was immunoSEQ multiplex PCR, while the TCRdb copy is restricted to in-frame clones and leaves out a portion. The sample lists 9,000 to 10,000 clones; roughly 80% were seen once. The material was blood, obtained from a patient who underwent chemoradiotherapy. Receptor source: a human donor with HPV-associated anogenital cancer. CDR3s include the opening cysteine and the closing phenylalanine or tryptophan. The D gene is left open where the match is weak. Some rows mark clone size as missing; the rest say once, few, many or name a class of expanded clone.

v_gene	j_gene	d_gene	abundance	CDR3aa	CDR3nt
TRBV6-5	TRBJ2-1	TRBD2	.	CASSYGASGGNEQFF	TGTGCCAGCAGTTACGGGGCTAGCGGGGGGAATGAGCAGTTCTTC
TRBV4-1	TRBJ1-5	.	.	CASSFDSDQPQHF	TGCGCCAGCAGCTTCGACAGTGATCAGCCCCAGCATTTT
TRBV4-2	TRBJ1-1	.	.	CASSQAGRNTEAFF	TGTGCCAGCAGCCAAGCAGGGCGGAACACTGAAGCTTTCTTT
TRBV2	TRBJ2-2	.	.	CASSRGHTGELFF	TGTGCCAGCAGTCGAGGGCATACCGGGGAGCTGTTTTTT
TRBV19	TRBJ2-7	.	.	CASSIESAASYEQYF	TGTGCCAGTAGTATAGAGTCAGCAGCTTCCTACGAGCAGTACTTC
TRBV5-1	TRBJ1-2	.	.	CASSLEGIYGYTF	TGCGCCAGCAGCTTGGAAGGGATCTATGGCTACACCTTC
TRBV5-6	TRBJ1-3	.	few	CASSLGTPSPDTIYF	TGTGCCAGCAGCTTGGGGACGCCTTCACCGGACACCATATATTTT
TRBV5-4	TRBJ1-6	.	once	CASSLTGSPLHF	TGTGCCAGCAGCTTAACGGGTTCACCCCTCCACTTT
TRBV13	TRBJ1-4	TRBD1	.	CASSCRDRAKGDEKLFF	TGTGCCAGCAGCTGTCGGGACAGGGCAAAGGGAGATGAAAAACTGTTTTTT
TRBV4-3	TRBJ2-5	.	once	CASSVGETQYF	TGCGCCAGCAGCGTAGGGGAGACCCAGTACTTC
TRBV5-6	TRBJ2-7	.	.	CASSNTRGRDEQYF	TGTGCCAGCAGCAACACTCGGGGCAGGGACGAGCAGTACTTC
TRBV7-2	TRBJ1-4	.	.	CASRSGETNEKLFF	TGTGCCAGCAGGTCAGGGGAAACTAATGAAAAACTGTTTTTT
TRBV7-8	TRBJ2-2	TRBD2	.	CASSSGLVRFAGELFF	TGTGCCAGCAGCTCCGGACTAGTGAGGTTTGCCGGGGAGCTGTTTTTT
TRBV6-9	TRBJ1-3	.	once	CASSYLGGPGNTIYF	TGTGCCAGCAGTTATTTGGGAGGGCCCGGAAACACCATATATTTT
TRBV18	TRBJ1-1	TRBD1	.	CASSRTGQFNTEAFF	TGTGCCAGCTCACGAACGGGACAGTTTAACACTGAAGCTTTCTTT
TRBV7-2	TRBJ2-7	.	.	CASSPGPTSGEQYF	TGTGCCAGCAGTCCGGGACCGACTTCTGGCGAGCAGTACTTC
TRBV18	TRBJ1-1	.	.	CASPLLGDLNTEAFF	TGTGCCAGCCCTCTACTGGGGGATTTGAACACTGAAGCTTTCTTT
TRBV9	TRBJ2-5	TRBD2	.	CASSVDGTSGGARETQYF	TGTGCCAGCAGCGTAGATGGGACTAGCGGGGGGGCACGAGAGACCCAGTACTTC
TRBV6-5	TRBJ1-2	.	.	CASSNDLWGSDGYTF	TGTGCCAGCAGCAACGACCTATGGGGGTCCGATGGCTACACCTTC
TRBV7-9	TRBJ2-7	.	.	CASSLGDLLSYEQYF	TGTGCCAGCAGCTTGGGAGACCTGCTCTCCTACGAGCAGTACTTC
TRBV18	TRBJ1-5	.	.	CASSPGEGGTGQPQHF	TGTGCCAGCTCACCCGGCGAAGGGGGTACGGGGCAGCCCCAGCATTTT
TRBV28	TRBJ2-7	.	.	CASRLKISYEQYF	TGTGCCAGCCGATTGAAGATATCCTACGAGCAGTACTTC
TRBV19	TRBJ1-1	.	.	CASIPNGRRGGAFF	TGTGCCAGTATCCCGAACGGTCGGCGGGGTGGAGCTTTCTTT
TRBV11-2	TRBJ1-4	TRBD1	.	CASSSWTGRGLRMNEKLFF	TGTGCCAGCAGCTCATGGACAGGGCGAGGGCTGAGGATGAATGAAAAACTGTTTTTT
TRBV10-1	TRBJ1-3	.	.	CASSESMSSGNTIYF	TGCGCCAGCAGTGAGTCGATGAGCTCTGGAAACACCATATATTTT
TRBV5-1	TRBJ1-4	.	once	CASSLGWGATNEKLFF	TGCGCCAGCAGCTTGGGATGGGGAGCCACTAATGAAAAACTGTTTTTT
TRBV4-2	TRBJ1-2	.	.	CASSLREYGYTF	TGTGCCAGCAGCCTTCGGGAATATGGCTACACCTTC
TRBV25-1	TRBJ2-5	TRBD2	.	CASSGGTSGGGTQYF	TGTGCCAGCAGTGGTGGGACTAGCGGGGGGGGGACCCAGTACTTC
TRBV4-2	TRBJ2-7	TRBD2	.	CASSQDRGGPYEQYF	TGTGCCAGCAGCCAAGACCGGGGGGGCCCTTACGAGCAGTACTTC
TRBV5-8	TRBJ1-5	.	.	CASSLWGVDQPQHF	TGTGCCAGCAGCTTATGGGGGGTAGATCAGCCCCAGCATTTT
TRBV7-9	TRBJ2-3	TRBD1	.	CASSSGQGTDTQYF	TGTGCCAGCAGCTCTGGACAGGGTACAGATACGCAGTATTTT
TRBV11-1	TRBJ2-7	TRBD1	.	CASSLGPDRGYEQYF	TGTGCCAGCAGCTTAGGCCCCGACAGGGGATACGAGCAGTACTTC
TRBV7-2	TRBJ2-1	TRBD2	.	CASSLTLAAYNEQFF	TGTGCCAGCAGCTTAACCCTAGCGGCCTACAATGAGCAGTTCTTC
TRBV11-2	TRBJ1-6	.	.	CASSLDGGGNSPLHF	TGTGCCAGCAGCTTAGATGGGGGGGGCAATTCACCCCTCCACTTT
TRBV28	TRBJ1-2	.	.	CASSLLVPGYGYTF	TGTGCCAGCAGTTTACTCGTCCCGGGCTATGGCTACACCTTC
TRBV4-1	TRBJ1-2	.	.	CASSQERQVANYGYTF	TGCGCCAGCAGCCAAGAAAGGCAGGTGGCTAACTATGGCTACACCTTC
TRBV18	TRBJ1-4	TRBD1	.	CASSLQGTVGQKLFF	TGTGCCAGCTCACTGCAAGGGACAGTCGGACAAAAACTGTTTTTT
TRBV7-8	TRBJ1-5	.	few	CASSLEAGNQPQHF	TGTGCCAGCAGCTTAGAGGCGGGCAATCAGCCCCAGCATTTT
TRBV6-1	TRBJ1-2	TRBD1	.	CASSDLQGYGYTF	TGTGCCAGCAGTGATTTACAGGGGTATGGCTACACCTTC
TRBV2	TRBJ2-3	TRBD2	.	CASGSLLATSTDTQYF	TGTGCCAGCGGCTCGCTACTAGCGACTAGCACAGATACGCAGTATTTT
TRBV11-2	TRBJ2-7	.	once	CASSRSSYEQYF	TGTGCCAGCAGCCGAAGCTCCTACGAGCAGTACTTC